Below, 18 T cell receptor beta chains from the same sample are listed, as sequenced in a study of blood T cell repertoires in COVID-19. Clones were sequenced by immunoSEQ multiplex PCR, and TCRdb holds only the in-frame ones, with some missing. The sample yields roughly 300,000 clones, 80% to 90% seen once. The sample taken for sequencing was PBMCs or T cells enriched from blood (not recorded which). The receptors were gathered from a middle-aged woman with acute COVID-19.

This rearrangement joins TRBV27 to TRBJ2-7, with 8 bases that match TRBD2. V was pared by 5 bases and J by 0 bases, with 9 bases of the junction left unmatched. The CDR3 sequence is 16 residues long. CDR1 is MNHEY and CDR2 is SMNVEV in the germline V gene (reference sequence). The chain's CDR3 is CASSPNSGESSYEQYF. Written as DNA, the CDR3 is TGTGCCAGCAGTCCCAATAGCGGGGAAAGCTCCTACGAGCAGTACTTC.

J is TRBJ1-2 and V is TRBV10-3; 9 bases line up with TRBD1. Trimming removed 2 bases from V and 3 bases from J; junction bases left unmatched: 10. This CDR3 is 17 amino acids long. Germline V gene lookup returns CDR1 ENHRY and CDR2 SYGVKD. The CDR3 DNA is TGTGCCATCAGTGAGATCGCGTTGGGACAGGGCGACTATGGCTACACCTTC. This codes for CAISEIALGQGDYGYTF.

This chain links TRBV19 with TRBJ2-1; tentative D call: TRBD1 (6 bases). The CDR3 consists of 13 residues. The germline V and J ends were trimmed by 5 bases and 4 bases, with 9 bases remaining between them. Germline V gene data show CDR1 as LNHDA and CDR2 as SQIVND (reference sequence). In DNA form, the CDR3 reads TGTGCCAGTAGTTGGACAGAGTACAATGAGCAGTTCTTC. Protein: CASSWTEYNEQFF.

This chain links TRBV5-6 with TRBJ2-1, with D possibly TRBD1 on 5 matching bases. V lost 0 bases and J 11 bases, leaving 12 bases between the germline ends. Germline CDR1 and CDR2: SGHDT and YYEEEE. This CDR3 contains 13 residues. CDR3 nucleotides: TGTGCCAGCAGCTTGGAGGCGTGGGGCAAGCAGTTCTTC. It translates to CASSLEAWGKQFF. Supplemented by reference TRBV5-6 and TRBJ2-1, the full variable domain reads DAGVTQSPTHLIKTRGQQVTLRCSPKSGHDTVSWYQQALGQGPQFIFQYYEEEERQRGNFPDRFSGHQFPNYSSELNVNALLLGDSALYLCASSLEAWGKQFFGPGTRLTVL.

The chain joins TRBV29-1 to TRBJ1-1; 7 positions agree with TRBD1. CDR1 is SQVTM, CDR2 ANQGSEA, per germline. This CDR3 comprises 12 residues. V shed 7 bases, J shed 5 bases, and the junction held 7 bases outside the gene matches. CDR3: CSASAGGTEAFF. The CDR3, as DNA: TGCAGCGCTTCGGCAGGGGGGACTGAAGCTTTCTTT.

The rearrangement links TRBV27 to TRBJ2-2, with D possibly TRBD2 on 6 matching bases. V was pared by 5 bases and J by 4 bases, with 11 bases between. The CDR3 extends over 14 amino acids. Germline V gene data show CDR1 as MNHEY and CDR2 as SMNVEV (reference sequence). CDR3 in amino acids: CASSPGGSTGELFF. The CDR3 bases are TGTGCCAGCAGTCCAGGAGGGAGCACCGGGGAGCTGTTTTTT.

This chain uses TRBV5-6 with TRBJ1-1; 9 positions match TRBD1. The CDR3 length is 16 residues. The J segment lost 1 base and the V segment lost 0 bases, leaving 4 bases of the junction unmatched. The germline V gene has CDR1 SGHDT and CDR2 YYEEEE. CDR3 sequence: CASSLDGQGRNTEAFF. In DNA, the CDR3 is TGTGCCAGCAGCTTGGACGGACAGGGGAGGAACACTGAAGCTTTCTTT.

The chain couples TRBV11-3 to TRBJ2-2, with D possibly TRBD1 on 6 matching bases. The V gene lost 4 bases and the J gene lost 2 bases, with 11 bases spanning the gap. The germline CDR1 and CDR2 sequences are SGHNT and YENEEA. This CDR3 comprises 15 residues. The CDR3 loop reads CASSSSRGNTGELFF. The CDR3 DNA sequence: TGTGCCAGCAGCTCCTCCAGGGGAAACACCGGGGAGCTGTTTTTT.

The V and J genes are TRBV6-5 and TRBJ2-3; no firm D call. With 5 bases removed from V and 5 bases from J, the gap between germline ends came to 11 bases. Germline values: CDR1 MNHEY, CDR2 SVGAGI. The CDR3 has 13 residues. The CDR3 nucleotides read TGTGCCAGCAGTAGGATAGCACGAGATACGCAGTATTTT. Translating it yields CASSRIARDTQYF.

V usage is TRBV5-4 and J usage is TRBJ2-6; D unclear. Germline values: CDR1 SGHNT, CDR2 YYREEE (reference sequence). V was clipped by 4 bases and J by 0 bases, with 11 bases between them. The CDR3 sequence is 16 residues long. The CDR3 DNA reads TGTGCCAGCAGCCCCTTTCGGGTCTCTGGGGCCAACGTCCTGACTTTC. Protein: CASSPFRVSGANVLTF.

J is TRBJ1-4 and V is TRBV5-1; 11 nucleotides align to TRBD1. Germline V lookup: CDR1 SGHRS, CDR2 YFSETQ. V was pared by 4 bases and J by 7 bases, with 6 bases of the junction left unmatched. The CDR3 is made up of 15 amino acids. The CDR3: CASSRSGTGGEKLFF. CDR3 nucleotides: TGCGCCAGCAGCCGTTCCGGGACAGGGGGTGAAAAACTGTTTTTT.

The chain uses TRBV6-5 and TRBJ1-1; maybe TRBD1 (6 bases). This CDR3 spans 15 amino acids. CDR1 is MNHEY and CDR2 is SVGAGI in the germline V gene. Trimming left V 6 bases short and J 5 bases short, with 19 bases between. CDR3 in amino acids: CASSRAGTRGTEAFF. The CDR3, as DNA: TGTGCCAGCAGCCGAGCCGGGACAAGGGGTACTGAAGCTTTCTTT.

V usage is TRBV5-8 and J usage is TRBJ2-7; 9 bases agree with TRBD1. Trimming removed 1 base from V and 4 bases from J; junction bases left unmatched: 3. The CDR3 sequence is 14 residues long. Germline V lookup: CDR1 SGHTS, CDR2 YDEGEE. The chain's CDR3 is CASSLMTGGYEQYF. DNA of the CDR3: TGTGCCAGCAGCTTGATGACAGGGGGGTACGAGCAGTACTTC. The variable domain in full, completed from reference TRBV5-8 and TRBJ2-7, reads EAGVTQSPTHLIKTRGQQATLRCSPISGHTSVYWYQQALGLGLQFLLWYDEGEERNRGNFPPRFSGRQFPNYSSELNVNALELEDSALYLCASSLMTGGYEQYFGPGTRLTVT.

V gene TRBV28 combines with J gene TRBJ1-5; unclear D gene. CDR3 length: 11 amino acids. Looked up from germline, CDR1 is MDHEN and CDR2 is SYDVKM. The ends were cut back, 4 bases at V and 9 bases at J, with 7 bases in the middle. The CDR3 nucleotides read TGTGCCAGCAGTTCCCCTCTGCCCCAGCATTTT. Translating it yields CASSSPLPQHF. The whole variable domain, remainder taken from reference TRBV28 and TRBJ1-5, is DVKVTQSSRYLVKRTGEKVFLECVQDMDHENMFWYRQDPGLGLRLIYFSYDVKMKEKGDIPEGYSVSREKKERFSLILESASTNQTSMYLCASSSPLPQHFGDGTRLSIL.

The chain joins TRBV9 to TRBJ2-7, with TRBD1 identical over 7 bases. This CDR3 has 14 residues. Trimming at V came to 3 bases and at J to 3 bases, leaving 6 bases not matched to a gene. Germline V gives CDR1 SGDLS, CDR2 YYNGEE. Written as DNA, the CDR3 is TGTGCCAGCAGCGGAGACAGGGTCGGCTACGAGCAGTACTTC. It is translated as CASSGDRVGYEQYF.

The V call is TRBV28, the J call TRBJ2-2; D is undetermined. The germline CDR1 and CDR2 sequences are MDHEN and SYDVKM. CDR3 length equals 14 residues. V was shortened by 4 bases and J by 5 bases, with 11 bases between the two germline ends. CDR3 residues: CASSSPGSTGELFF. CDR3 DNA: TGTGCCAGCAGTTCACCCGGGTCTACCGGGGAGCTGTTTTTT.

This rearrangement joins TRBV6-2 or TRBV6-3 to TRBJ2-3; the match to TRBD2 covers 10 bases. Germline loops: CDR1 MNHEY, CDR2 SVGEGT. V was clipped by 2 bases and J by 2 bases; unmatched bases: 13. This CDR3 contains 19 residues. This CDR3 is CASSYKMGLAGAATDTQYF. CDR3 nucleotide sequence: TGTGCCAGCAGTTACAAGATGGGGCTAGCGGGGGCCGCCACAGATACGCAGTATTTT.

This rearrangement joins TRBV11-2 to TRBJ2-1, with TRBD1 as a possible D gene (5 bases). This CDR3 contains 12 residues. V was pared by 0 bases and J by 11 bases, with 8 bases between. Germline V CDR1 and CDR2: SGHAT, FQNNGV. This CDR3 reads CASSLDRTKQFF. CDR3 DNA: TGTGCCAGCAGCTTAGATCGGACAAAGCAGTTCTTC.